The 9 T cell receptor beta chains below come from one sample, sequenced in a study of shared clonotypes between healthy human individuals. Generated by immunoSEQ multiplex PCR, the TCRdb table keeps only in-frame clones and is missing some. The table lists over a million clones, about 75% of them singletons, with about 1.5% in the top ten. Sequencing used memory CD4+ T cells sorted from blood. Subset here: CD45RA-negative fraction. The receptors stem from a man younger than 35 in good health.

The chain carries TRBV11-2 and TRBJ1-1; TRBD1 is a possible D gene (6 bases). Looked up from germline, CDR1 is SGHAT and CDR2 is FQNNGV. The CDR3 consists of 15 residues. Deletions cut 0 bases from V and 3 bases from J, with 11 bases between. The CDR3 loop reads CASSLDGGLDTEAFF. The CDR3 DNA reads as TGTGCCAGCAGCTTAGATGGGGGGCTGGACACTGAAGCTTTCTTT.

The V call is TRBV11-2, the J call TRBJ2-3; possible D gene TRBD2, 6 bases. Germline CDR1 reads SGHAT; CDR2 reads FQNNGV. Trimming removed 3 bases from V and 5 bases from J, with 6 bases in between. The CDR3 contains 12 residues. CDR3 bases: TGTGCCAGCAGCTTCGGGGGAGATACGCAGTATTTT. Its protein product is CASSFGGDTQYF.

The J gene is TRBJ2-5, the V gene TRBV5-6; TRBD1 is a possible D gene (6 bases). This CDR3 has 14 amino acids. V lost 4 bases and J 2 bases, leaving 12 bases between the germline ends. Per the germline V gene, CDR1 is SGHDT and CDR2 is YYEEEE. CDR3 region: CASSKQGSQETQYF. CDR3 in DNA: TGTGCCAGCAGCAAGCAGGGGTCTCAAGAGACCCAGTACTTC. The full variable domain, its missing parts supplied by reference TRBV5-6 and TRBJ2-5, is DAGVTQSPTHLIKTRGQQVTLRCSPKSGHDTVSWYQQALGQGPQFIFQYYEEEERQRGNFPDRFSGHQFPNYSSELNVNALLLGDSALYLCASSKQGSQETQYFGPGTRLLVL.

The chain links TRBV7-9 to TRBJ2-5; possible D gene TRBD2, 5 bases. The CDR3 consists of 13 residues. Germline loops: CDR1 SEHNR, CDR2 FQNEAQ (reference sequence). Trimming removed 1 base at V and 5 bases at J, with 8 bases between. The CDR3 DNA is TGTGCCAGCAGCTTAGGAGGGTTGGAGACCCAGTACTTC. Translation gives CASSLGGLETQYF.

This clone was seen more than once but under ten times. V usage is TRBV19 and J usage is TRBJ1-5, with D maybe TRBD1 (6 bases). Germline CDR1 and CDR2: LNHDA and SQIVND (reference sequence). V was pared by 9 bases and J by 3 bases, with 9 bases between. The CDR3 extends over 12 amino acids. CDR3 residues: CASRDNNQPQHF. DNA for the CDR3: TGTGCCAGCCGGGACAACAATCAGCCCCAGCATTTT.

The rearrangement uses TRBV6-6 and TRBJ2-1; 7 bases are shared with TRBD2. The CDR3 sequence is 12 residues long. The V and J ends lost 5 bases and 15 bases, in that order; junction bases with no gene match: 10. The V gene's germline CDR1 is MNHNY and CDR2 SVGAGI (reference sequence). CDR3 protein: CASSTWTSTLFF. For the CDR3, the DNA is TGTGCCAGCAGTACCTGGACTAGTACCCTGTTCTTC.

The V gene is TRBV14, the J gene TRBJ2-5, with 7 bases matching TRBD1. The J segment lost 5 bases and the V segment lost 0 bases, leaving 6 bases of the junction unmatched. The CDR3 contains 15 residues. Germline assignment: CDR1 SGHDN and CDR2 FVKESK. The CDR3 sequence: CASSQDTGARETQYF. The CDR3 nucleotides read TGTGCCAGCAGCCAAGATACAGGGGCGAGGGAGACCCAGTACTTC.

The genes are TRBV28 and TRBJ2-2; 8 nucleotides agree with TRBD2. The CDR3 length is 14 residues. Germline trimming cut 6 bases from V and 4 bases from J; bases unmatched to any gene: 4. Germline V gene lookup returns CDR1 MDHEN and CDR2 SYDVKM. CDR3 sequence: CASRGGGTTGELFF. CDR3 in DNA: TGTGCCAGCAGAGGCGGGGGGACCACCGGGGAGCTGTTTTTT. Combining the CDR3 with reference TRBV28 and TRBJ2-2 gives the whole variable domain DVKVTQSSRYLVKRTGEKVFLECVQDMDHENMFWYRQDPGLGLRLIYFSYDVKMKEKGDIPEGYSVSREKKERFSLILESASTNQTSMYLCASRGGGTTGELFFGEGSRLTVL.

V and J are TRBV7-9 and TRBJ1-2; D unresolved. CDR1 and CDR2 from the germline V gene are SEHNR and FQNEAQ (reference sequence). The CDR3 sequence is 14 residues long. Trimming removed 7 bases at V and 9 bases at J, with 21 bases between. CDR3 region: CASTTEMGGSSYTF. The CDR3 DNA reads TGTGCCAGCACCACTGAGATGGGAGGGAGTAGCTACACCTTC.